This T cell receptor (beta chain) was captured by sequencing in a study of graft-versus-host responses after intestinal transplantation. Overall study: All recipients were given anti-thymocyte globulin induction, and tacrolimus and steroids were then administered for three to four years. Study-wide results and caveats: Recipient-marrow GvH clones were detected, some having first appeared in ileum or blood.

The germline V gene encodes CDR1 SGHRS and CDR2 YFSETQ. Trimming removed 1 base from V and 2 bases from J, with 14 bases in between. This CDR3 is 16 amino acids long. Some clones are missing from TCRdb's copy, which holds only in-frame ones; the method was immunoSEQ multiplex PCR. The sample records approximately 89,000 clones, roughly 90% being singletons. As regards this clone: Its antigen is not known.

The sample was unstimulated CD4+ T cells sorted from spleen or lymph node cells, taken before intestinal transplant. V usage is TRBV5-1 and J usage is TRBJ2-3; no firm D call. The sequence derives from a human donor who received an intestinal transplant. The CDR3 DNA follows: TGCGCCAGCAGCTTGAACCGACTTCTCAACACAGATACGCAGTATTTT. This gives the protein CASSLNRLLNTDTQYF.